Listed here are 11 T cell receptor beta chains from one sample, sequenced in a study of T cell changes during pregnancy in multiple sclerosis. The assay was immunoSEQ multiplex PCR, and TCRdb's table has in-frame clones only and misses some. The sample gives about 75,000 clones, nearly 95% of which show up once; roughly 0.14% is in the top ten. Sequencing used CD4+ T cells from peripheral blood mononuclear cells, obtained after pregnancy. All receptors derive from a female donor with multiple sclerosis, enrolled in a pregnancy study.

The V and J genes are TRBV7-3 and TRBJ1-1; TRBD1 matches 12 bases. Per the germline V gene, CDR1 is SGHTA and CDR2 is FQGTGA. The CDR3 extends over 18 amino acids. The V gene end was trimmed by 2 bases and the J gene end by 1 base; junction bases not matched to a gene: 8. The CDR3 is CASSLWSGTGGRNTEAFF. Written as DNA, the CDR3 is TGTGCCAGCAGCTTATGGTCGGGGACAGGGGGCAGGAACACTGAAGCTTTCTTT.

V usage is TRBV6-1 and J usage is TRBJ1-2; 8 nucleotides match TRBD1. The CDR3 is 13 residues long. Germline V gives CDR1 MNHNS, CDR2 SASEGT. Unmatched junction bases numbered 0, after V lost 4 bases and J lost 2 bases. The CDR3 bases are TGTGCCAGCAGTGGGACAGGGAACTATGGCTACACCTTC. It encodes CASSGTGNYGYTF.

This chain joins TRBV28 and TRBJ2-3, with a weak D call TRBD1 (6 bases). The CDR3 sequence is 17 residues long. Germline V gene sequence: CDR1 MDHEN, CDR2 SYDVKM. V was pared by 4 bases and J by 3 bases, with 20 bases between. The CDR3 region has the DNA TGTGCCAGCAGTTCTCCCAGGGGATTCGGCACGACAGATACGCAGTATTTT. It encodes CASSSPRGFGTTDTQYF.

The CDR3 nucleotides read TGTGCCAACCGGGGGGGGTTAAGCGGCACAGATACGCAGTATTTT. Translation: CANRGGLSGTDTQYF. The rearrangement joins TRBV2 to TRBJ2-3, with 8 bases that match TRBD2. This CDR3 is 15 amino acids long. Germline CDR1 reads SNHLY; CDR2 reads FYNNEI. The ends lost 10 bases at V and 1 base at J; junction bases unmatched: 10. Variable domain in full (rest from reference TRBV2 and TRBJ2-3): EPEVTQTPSHQVTQMGQEVILRCVPISNHLYFYWYRQILGQKVEFLVSFYNNEISEKSEIFDDQFSVERPDGSNFTLKIRSTKLEDSAMYFCANRGGLSGTDTQYFGPGTRLTVL.

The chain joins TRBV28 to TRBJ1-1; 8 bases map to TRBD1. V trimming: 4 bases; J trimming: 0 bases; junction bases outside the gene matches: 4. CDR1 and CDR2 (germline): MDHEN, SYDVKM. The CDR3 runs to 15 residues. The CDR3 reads CASSSGQGMNTEAFF. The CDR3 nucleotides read TGTGCCAGCAGTTCCGGACAGGGAATGAACACTGAAGCTTTCTTT.

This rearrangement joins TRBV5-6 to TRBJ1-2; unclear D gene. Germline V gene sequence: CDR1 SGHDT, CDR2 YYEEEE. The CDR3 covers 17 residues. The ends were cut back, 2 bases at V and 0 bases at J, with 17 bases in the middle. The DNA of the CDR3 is TGTGCCAGCAGCTTCGGCGGACCTGGACTCTCTAACTATGGCTACACCTTC. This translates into CASSFGGPGLSNYGYTF. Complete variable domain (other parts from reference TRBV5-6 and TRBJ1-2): DAGVTQSPTHLIKTRGQQVTLRCSPKSGHDTVSWYQQALGQGPQFIFQYYEEEERQRGNFPDRFSGHQFPNYSSELNVNALLLGDSALYLCASSFGGPGLSNYGYTFGSGTRLTVV.

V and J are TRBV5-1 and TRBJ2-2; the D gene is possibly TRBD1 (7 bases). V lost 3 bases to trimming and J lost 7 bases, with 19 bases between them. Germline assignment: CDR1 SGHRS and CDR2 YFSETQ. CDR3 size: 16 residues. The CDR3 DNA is TGCGCCAGCAGCTATCCGGGACAGCGGGTGGTCGGGGAGCTGTTTTTT. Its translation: CASSYPGQRVVGELFF.

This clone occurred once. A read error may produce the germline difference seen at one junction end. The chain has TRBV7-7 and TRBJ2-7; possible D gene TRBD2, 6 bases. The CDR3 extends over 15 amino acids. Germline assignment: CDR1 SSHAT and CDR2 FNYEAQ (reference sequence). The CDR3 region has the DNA TGTGCTAGCAGCTCGGGGGTGGTGGGGGTAGGGGAGCAGTACTTC. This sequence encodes CASSSGVVGVGEQYF.

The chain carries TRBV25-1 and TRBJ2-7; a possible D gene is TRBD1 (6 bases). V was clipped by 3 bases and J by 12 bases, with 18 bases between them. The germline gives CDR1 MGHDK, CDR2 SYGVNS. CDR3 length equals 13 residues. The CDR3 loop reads CASSDRVRPGAYF. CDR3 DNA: TGTGCCAGCAGTGATCGGGTTCGGCCAGGGGCGTACTTC.

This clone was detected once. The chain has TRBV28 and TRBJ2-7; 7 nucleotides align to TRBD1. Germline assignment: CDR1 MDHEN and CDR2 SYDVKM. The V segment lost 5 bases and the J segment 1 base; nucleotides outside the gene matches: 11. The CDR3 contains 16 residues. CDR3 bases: TGTGCCAGCAGTCGAGGGAGAGGGGGCTATTCCTACGAGCAGTACTTC. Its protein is CASSRGRGGYSYEQYF.

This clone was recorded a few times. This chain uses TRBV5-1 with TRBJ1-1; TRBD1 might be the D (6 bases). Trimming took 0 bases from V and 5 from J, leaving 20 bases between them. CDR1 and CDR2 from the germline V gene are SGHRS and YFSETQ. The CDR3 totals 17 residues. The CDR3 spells CASSLAPAGAGGTEAFF. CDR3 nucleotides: TGCGCCAGCAGCTTGGCCCCGGCAGGGGCGGGGGGAACTGAAGCTTTCTTT.